The TCR beta chain described here comes from a study of early T cells in non-severe SARS-CoV-2 infection. Study background: Bulk RNA isolated from unsorted whole blood underwent sequencing; chains were not paired. Study-wide results and limits: There was a bias toward anti-spike CD8 responses in VDJdb matching, which missed private and CD4 specificities.

Attachment of unique molecular identifiers to individual cDNA molecules was performed. TCRdb recomputed calls from the 5' RACE reads with MiXCR, one row per CDR3 protein. This table holds around 110,000 distinct CDR3 sequences, approximately 10% found once. Germline V CDR1 and CDR2: SGHVS, FQNEAQ. This CDR3 has 15 residues. V lost 4 bases and J 6 bases, leaving 15 bases between the germline ends. This clonotype is termed medium-sized. Its antigen remains unidentified. V gene TRBV7-8 combines with J gene TRBJ2-2; D not certain. The source of this sequence is an adult who was a healthcare worker with PCR-confirmed SARS-CoV-2 infection or an uninfected control (not recorded which). Specimen: whole blood. CDR3 sequence: CASSSRHGSAGELFF. The CDR3 DNA sequence: TGTGCCAGCAGCTCCAGACACGGTTCGGCCGGGGAGCTGTTTTTT.